This TCR beta chain derives from a study of T cell responses to AZD1222 COVID-19 vaccine. Points from the study as a whole: No day 14 peak samples; only post-peak repertoires were characterized.

Clones were sequenced by immunoSEQ multiplex PCR, and TCRdb holds only the in-frame ones, with some missing. The sample yields 95,000 to 150,000 clones, 80% to 95% seen once. In the case of this clone: Antigen: not known.

The V end was cut by 8 bases, the J end by 1 base, with 5 bases between. The CDR3 extends over 12 amino acids. From germline, CDR1 is KGHSH and CDR2 LQKENI. Sequencing used peripheral blood, obtained on day 0 of AZD1222 vaccination. The receptor was isolated from an adult in good health. This sequence joins TRBV18 and TRBJ2-2; unclear D gene. The CDR3 spells CASGLNTGELFF. CDR3 nucleotide sequence: TGTGCCAGCGGTCTGAACACCGGGGAGCTGTTTTTT.